The T cell receptor (beta chain) under discussion was sequenced for a study of blood T cell repertoires in COVID-19. Across the whole study: Italy, Spain and the United States were the sources of the convalescent and acute COVID-19 samples. From T cells, B-cell-depleted T cells, or PBMCs came the material, which was cDNA or gDNA.

CDR1 is MNHEY, CDR2 SVGAGI, per germline. V was pared by 6 bases and J by 4 bases, with 7 bases of the junction left unmatched. This CDR3 spans 14 amino acids. Followed longitudinally, the Seattle patients had been enrolled during active infection. Original processing notes: Nucleated cell number was recorded as an estimate derived from reference gene primer amplification. Only in-frame clones appear in the TCRdb table, and some are missing; sequencing was by immunoSEQ multiplex PCR. V, J and clone size are those of that table, while D and trimming were read from the DNA. The sample lists tens of thousands of clones; around 88% were seen once.

The chain is built from TRBV6-5 and TRBJ2-5; the match to TRBD2 covers 8 bases. The TCR originated in a woman aged 60-75 years with COVID-19, enrolled during active disease. Source material: peripheral blood. CDR3 sequence reads: CASRWLAGVETQYF. DNA for the CDR3: TGTGCCAGCAGATGGCTAGCGGGCGTAGAGACCCAGTACTTC.